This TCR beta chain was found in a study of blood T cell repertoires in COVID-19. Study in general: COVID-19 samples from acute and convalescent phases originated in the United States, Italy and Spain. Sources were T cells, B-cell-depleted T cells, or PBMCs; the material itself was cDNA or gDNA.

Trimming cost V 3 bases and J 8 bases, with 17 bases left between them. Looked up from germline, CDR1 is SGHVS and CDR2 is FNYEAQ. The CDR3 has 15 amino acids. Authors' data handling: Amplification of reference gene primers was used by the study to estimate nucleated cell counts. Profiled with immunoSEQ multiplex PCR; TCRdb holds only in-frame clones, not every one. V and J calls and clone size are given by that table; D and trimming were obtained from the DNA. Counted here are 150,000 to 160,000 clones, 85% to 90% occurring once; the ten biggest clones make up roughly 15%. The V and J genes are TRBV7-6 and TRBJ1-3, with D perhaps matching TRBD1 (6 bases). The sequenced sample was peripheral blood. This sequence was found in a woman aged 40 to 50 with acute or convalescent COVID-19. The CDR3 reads CASSFGQTSVDTIYF. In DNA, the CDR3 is TGTGCCAGCAGCTTTGGACAGACCTCTGTGGACACCATATATTTT. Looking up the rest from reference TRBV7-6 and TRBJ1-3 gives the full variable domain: GAGVSQSPRYKVTKRGQDVALRCDPISGHVSLYWYRQALGQGPEFLTYFNYEAQQDKSGLPNDRFSAERPEGSISTLTIQRTEQRDSAMYRCASSFGQTSVDTIYFGEGSWLTVV.